A single sample gave rise to the 31 T cell receptor beta chains below, sequenced in a study of blood T cell repertoires in COVID-19. Here immunoSEQ multiplex PCR was the method, and the copy in TCRdb shows in-frame clones only, minus some. Of some 400,000 clones listed, about nine tenths were seen once; the top ten hold around 0.86%. The sequenced sample consisted of PBMCs or T cells enriched from blood (not recorded which). The receptors were sampled from a woman in her thirties or forties who had been exposed to COVID-19.

This chain connects TRBV18 to TRBJ1-5, with 7 nucleotides matching TRBD1. Trimming cost V 0 bases and J 7 bases; bases outside gene matches: 3. The CDR3 spans 14 residues. Germline loops: CDR1 KGHSH, CDR2 LQKENI. The CDR3 DNA reads TGTGCCAGCTCACCACCGACAGGGAGGCAGCCCCAGCATTTT. As protein: CASSPPTGRQPQHF.

This clone showed up just a few times. The chain joins TRBV7-2 to TRBJ2-1; TRBD2 agrees at 10 bases. The ends lost 5 bases at V and 7 bases at J; junction bases unmatched: 11. This CDR3 has 16 amino acids. Germline CDR1 reads SGHTA; CDR2 reads FQGNSA. The DNA for the CDR3 is TGTGCCAGCAGCCCTAGACGAGCGGGAGGGGGTAATGAGCAGTTCTTC. Its translation is CASSPRRAGGGNEQFF.

The CDR3 protein is CASSPGGASGGIHEQYF. DNA for the CDR3: TGTGCCAGCAGCCCAGGGGGCGCTAGCGGGGGTATCCACGAGCAGTACTTC. V is TRBV11-3 and J is TRBJ2-7, with TRBD2 matching over 10 bases. The CDR3 has 17 amino acids. Germline V lookup: CDR1 SGHNT, CDR2 YENEEA. V gave up 5 bases and J gave up 5 bases; unmatched junction bases: 15.

The chain is built from TRBV2 and TRBJ1-5; D ambiguous. The germline CDR1 and CDR2 sequences are SNHLY and FYNNEI. V was clipped by 7 bases and J by 7 bases, with 20 bases between them. This CDR3 spans 15 amino acids. CDR3 DNA: TGTGCCAGCACGCGGGGTGGGGTGGAGAAACAGCCCCAGCATTTT. It codes for CASTRGGVEKQPQHF.

The genes are TRBV10-3 and TRBJ2-1; TRBD2 aligns across 7 bases. J lost 6 bases, V lost 3 bases, and 17 bases had no gene match. Per germline, CDR1 ENHRY and CDR2 SYGVKD. The CDR3 covers 18 residues. CDR3 protein: CAISDPTRARAGVNEQFF. CDR3 nucleotide sequence: TGTGCCATCAGTGACCCGACCCGCGCGAGGGCGGGAGTCAATGAGCAGTTCTTC.

The rearrangement uses TRBV7-3 and TRBJ1-1; D is perhaps TRBD1 (6 bases). Germline V gene data show CDR1 as SGHTA and CDR2 as FQGTGA. The CDR3 has 14 amino acids. Trimming stripped 2 bases from V and 4 bases from J, with 11 bases between. The CDR3 sequence: CASSLSAGATEAFF. In DNA form, the CDR3 reads TGTGCCAGCAGCTTATCGGCAGGGGCCACTGAAGCTTTCTTT.

The V and J genes are TRBV5-5 and TRBJ1-1; D gene ambiguous. This CDR3 region has 13 residues. The ends were cut back, 4 bases at V and 1 base at J, with 8 bases in the middle. Germline V gives CDR1 SGHKS, CDR2 YYEKEE (reference sequence). The CDR3 sequence: CASSLQSNTEAFF. The DNA of the CDR3 is TGTGCCAGCAGCCTACAGTCGAACACTGAAGCTTTCTTT.

The chain uses TRBV14 and TRBJ2-2; D is possibly TRBD1 (5 bases). Trimming pared 4 bases from V and 2 bases from J, leaving 8 bases between. Germline V gives CDR1 SGHDN, CDR2 FVKESK. The CDR3 runs to 14 residues. The CDR3 spells CASSLDRNTGELFF. The CDR3 DNA sequence: TGTGCCAGCAGCCTTGACAGAAACACCGGGGAGCTGTTTTTT. Looking up the rest from reference TRBV14 and TRBJ2-2 gives the full variable domain: EAGVTQFPSHSVIEKGQTVTLRCDPISGHDNLYWYRRVMGKEIKFLLHFVKESKQDESGMPNNRFLAERTGGTYSTLKVQPAELEDSGVYFCASSLDRNTGELFFGEGSRLTVL.

The chain combines TRBV19 with TRBJ1-2; D is ambiguous. V shed 5 bases and J shed 8 bases, with 12 bases lying between them. CDR3 size: 12 residues. Germline CDR1 LNHDA, CDR2 SQIVND (reference sequence). The CDR3: CASSLFVGGYTF. The CDR3 DNA is TGTGCCAGTAGTCTTTTCGTGGGCGGCTACACCTTC.

V gene TRBV19 combines with J gene TRBJ1-6; D is perhaps TRBD1 (6 bases). CDR3 size: 11 residues. Trimming cost V 8 bases and J 9 bases, with 8 bases left between them. The germline V gene has CDR1 LNHDA and CDR2 SQIVND (reference sequence). The CDR3 region is CASSQGSPLHF. The CDR3 coding sequence is TGTGCCAGTTCACAGGGTTCACCCCTCCACTTT.

The CDR3 sequence: CASSIKRGPNYGYTF. The CDR3 region has the DNA TGTGCCAGTAGTATCAAAAGGGGTCCAAACTATGGCTACACCTTC. The V gene is TRBV19, the J gene TRBJ1-2; tentative D call: TRBD1 (5 bases). V shed 3 bases and J shed 2 bases, with 13 bases lying between them. The CDR3 contains 15 residues. Germline lookup yields CDR1 LNHDA and CDR2 SQIVND (reference sequence). The whole variable domain, filled in from reference TRBV19 and TRBJ1-2, reads DGGITQSPKYLFRKEGQNVTLSCEQNLNHDAMYWYRQDPGQGLRLIYYSQIVNDFQKGDIAEGYSVSREKKESFPLTVTSAQKNPTAFYLCASSIKRGPNYGYTFGSGTRLTVV.

CDR3 sequence: CAWKGQGLGGYTF. CDR3 nucleotides: TGTGCCTGGAAGGGACAGGGACTAGGTGGCTACACCTTC. The chain couples TRBV30 to TRBJ1-2, with 9 bases identical to TRBD1. This CDR3 has 13 amino acids. The germline CDR1 and CDR2 sequences are GTSNPN and SVGIG (reference sequence). The ends lost 4 bases at V and 7 bases at J; junction bases unmatched: 7.

This chain uses TRBV27 with TRBJ2-1; 7 positions match TRBD2. From germline, CDR1 is MNHEY and CDR2 SMNVEV (reference sequence). V gave up 3 bases and J gave up 7 bases; unmatched junction bases: 6. The CDR3 runs 14 residues. The CDR3 here is CASSFWGGTNEQFF. CDR3 nucleotides: TGTGCCAGCAGTTTTTGGGGGGGGACGAATGAGCAGTTCTTC.

The rearrangement links TRBV13 to TRBJ2-3, with 10 bases matching TRBD2. J lost 4 bases, V lost 6 bases, and 7 bases had no gene match. CDR3 length equals 15 residues. CDR1 and CDR2 (germline): PRHDT, FYEKMQ (reference sequence). Here the CDR3 DNA reads TGTGCCAGCAGTCTGGCCAGCGGGAGGGCAGATACGCAGTATTTT. This translates into CASSLASGRADTQYF.

This clone was counted only a few times. Here the CDR3 reads CASSLELGLNYGYTF. Here the CDR3 DNA reads TGTGCCAGCAGCTTAGAGCTGGGCCTCAACTATGGCTACACCTTC. The chain joins TRBV7-9 to TRBJ1-2, with no clear D. CDR1 SEHNR and CDR2 FQNEAQ come from the germline V gene (reference sequence). This CDR3 is built from 15 residues. V dropped 1 base and J dropped 2 bases, with 11 bases sitting between them.

The CDR3 DNA reads TGTGCCATCAGTGACCGGTCCTACGAGCAGTACTTC. It yields the protein CAISDRSYEQYF. The chain recombines TRBV10-3 with TRBJ2-7; D gene ambiguous. CDR1 and CDR2 (germline): ENHRY, SYGVKD. CDR3 size: 12 residues. Trimming pared 3 bases from V and 1 base from J, leaving 4 bases between.

This clone has more than one count but fewer than ten. The chain joins TRBV4-3 to TRBJ2-3; TRBD2 matches at 13 bases. Germline loops: CDR1 LGHNA, CDR2 YSLEER. This CDR3 spans 15 amino acids. V shed 4 bases and J 5 bases; nucleotides not matched to a gene: 3. This CDR3 is CASSRRTSGRDTQYF. The CDR3 DNA sequence: TGCGCCAGCAGCCGAAGGACTAGCGGGAGAGATACGCAGTATTTT.

The rearrangement uses TRBV7-2 and TRBJ2-7, with TRBD1 matching 10 bases. Germline CDR1 is SGHTA and CDR2 is FQGNSA. J lost 3 bases, V lost 0 bases, and 5 bases had no gene match. CDR3 length equals 16 residues. The CDR3 region has the DNA TGTGCCAGCAGCTTAGCGAAGAGGACAGGGGGCTACGAGCAGTACTTC. This translates into CASSLAKRTGGYEQYF. The full variable domain, completed using reference TRBV7-2 and TRBJ2-7, is GAGVSQSPSNKVTEKGKDVELRCDPISGHTALYWYRQSLGQGLEFLIYFQGNSAPDKSGLPSDRFSAERTGGSVSTLTIQRTQQEDSAVYLCASSLAKRTGGYEQYFGPGTRLTVT.

The rearrangement uses TRBV19 and TRBJ2-1; D is unresolved. V dropped 8 bases and J dropped 0 bases, with 8 bases sitting between them. The CDR3 consists of 13 residues. Per the germline V gene, CDR1 is LNHDA and CDR2 is SQIVND (reference sequence). Written as DNA, the CDR3 is TGTGCCAGTTCGCGAAGCTCCTACAATGAGCAGTTCTTC. Its translation: CASSRSSYNEQFF.

V gene TRBV30 combines with J gene TRBJ2-5; D is undetermined. The CDR3 length is 13 residues. The germline V gene encodes CDR1 GTSNPN and CDR2 SVGIG (reference sequence). Trimming left V 3 bases short and J 5 bases short, with 13 bases between. The chain's CDR3 is CAWSERFRETQYF. The CDR3, as DNA: TGTGCCTGGAGCGAGAGATTCCGGGAGACCCAGTACTTC.

J is TRBJ2-7 and V is TRBV19, with 9 bases aligning to TRBD2. The V segment lost 5 bases and the J segment 7 bases; nucleotides outside the gene matches: 9. This CDR3 contains 14 residues. Looked up from germline, CDR1 is LNHDA and CDR2 is SQIVND (reference sequence). The DNA of the CDR3 is TGTGCCAGTAGTTACTCGACTAGCGGAAAGGAGCAGTACTTC. Encoded protein: CASSYSTSGKEQYF. Variable domain in full (rest from reference TRBV19 and TRBJ2-7): DGGITQSPKYLFRKEGQNVTLSCEQNLNHDAMYWYRQDPGQGLRLIYYSQIVNDFQKGDIAEGYSVSREKKESFPLTVTSAQKNPTAFYLCASSYSTSGKEQYFGPGTRLTVT.

The V call is TRBV30, the J call TRBJ1-1, with no clear D. This CDR3 region has 12 residues. Germline CDR1 is GTSNPN and CDR2 is SVGIG (reference sequence). Deletions cut 1 base from V and 8 bases from J, with 11 bases between. In DNA, the CDR3 is TGTGCCTGGAGTGACCTATTCCTAGAAGCTTTCTTT. Its protein is CAWSDLFLEAFF.

The chain has TRBV6-6 and TRBJ1-5, with D hard to call. CDR3 size: 13 residues. Germline CDR1 is MNHNY and CDR2 is SVGAGI (reference sequence). Trimming pared 2 bases from V and 6 bases from J, leaving 8 bases between. CDR3 residues: CASSYGPGQPQHF. CDR3 coding DNA: TGTGCCAGCAGTTACGGGCCCGGTCAGCCCCAGCATTTT.

This chain connects TRBV30 to TRBJ1-1; 8 bases line up with TRBD1. Germline V gene lookup returns CDR1 GTSNPN and CDR2 SVGIG (reference sequence). This CDR3 comprises 17 residues. With V trimmed by 2 bases and J by 4 bases, 15 bases remained unmatched. The CDR3 loop is CAWSRDRTTAQSTEAFF. CDR3 nucleotides: TGTGCCTGGAGTCGGGACAGGACCACAGCCCAGAGCACTGAAGCTTTCTTT.

In its sample, this clone was seen once. This chain uses TRBV3-1 (or the pseudogene TRBV3-2) with TRBJ2-3; weak D call: TRBD2 (6 bases). The V end lost 1 base, the J end lost 8 bases, and 7 bases lay between the germline ends. Germline V gives CDR1 LGHDT, CDR2 YNNKEL (reference sequence). The CDR3 runs 12 residues. The CDR3 DNA reads TGTGCCAGCAGCCAAGGGGAGGCTACGCAGTATTTT. Translated: CASSQGEATQYF.

V usage is TRBV7-6 and J usage is TRBJ1-5; 9 positions agree with TRBD1. Germline V gives CDR1 SGHVS, CDR2 FNYEAQ. The CDR3 has 14 residues. J gave up 6 bases and V 2 bases, and 2 bases lay outside the gene matches. The CDR3 loop reads CASSLLQGAQPQHF. The CDR3 DNA reads as TGTGCCAGCAGCTTACTACAGGGGGCTCAGCCCCAGCATTTT.

The chain combines TRBV6-4 with TRBJ1-6; tentatively, D is TRBD1 (5 bases). Looked up from germline, CDR1 is MRHNA and CDR2 is SNTAGT. Trimming stripped 11 bases from V and 8 bases from J, with 22 bases between. The CDR3 totals 15 residues. For the CDR3, the DNA is TGTGCCTATGACCCGAGGGAGGACATATATTCACCCCTCCACTTT. This encodes CAYDPREDIYSPLHF.

With respect to this clone: The same CDR3 can be traced to other DNA sequences in this sample. V is TRBV7-9 and J is TRBJ1-1, with a possible D match to TRBD1 (6 bases). The length of the CDR3 is 14 residues. Germline V gives CDR1 SEHNR, CDR2 FQNEAQ (reference sequence). The V end lost 1 base, the J end lost 1 base, and 7 bases lay between the germline ends. CDR3 nucleotide sequence: TGTGCCAGCAGCTTAGTACAGGGGAACACTGAAGCTTTCTTT. It codes for CASSLVQGNTEAFF. Looking up the rest from reference TRBV7-9 and TRBJ1-1 gives the full variable domain: DTGVSQNPRHKITKRGQNVTFRCDPISEHNRLYWYRQTLGQGPEFLTYFQNEAQLEKSRLLSDRFSAERPKGSFSTLEIQRTEQGDSAMYLCASSLVQGNTEAFFGQGTRLTVV.

The CDR3 loop reads CASSSRQGASGYTF. The CDR3 DNA is TGTGCCAGTAGTTCCCGACAGGGGGCTAGTGGCTACACCTTC. The chain combines TRBV19 with TRBJ1-2; 10 nucleotides agree with TRBD1. Germline trimming cut 5 bases from V and 7 bases from J; bases unmatched to any gene: 7. The CDR3 runs 14 residues. The V gene's germline CDR1 is LNHDA and CDR2 SQIVND (reference sequence).

V and J are TRBV6-5 and TRBJ2-1; D possibly corresponds to TRBD1 (5 bases). Germline V lookup: CDR1 MNHEY, CDR2 SVGAGI. CDR3 length: 13 residues. Deletions cut 0 bases from V and 9 bases from J, with 9 bases between. CDR3 amino acids: CASSYSQGIEQFF. In nucleotides, the CDR3 is TGTGCCAGCAGTTACTCGCAGGGAATTGAGCAGTTCTTC.

The chain joins TRBV20-1 to TRBJ1-1; D gene ambiguous. The germline V and J ends were trimmed by 3 bases and 9 bases, with 20 bases remaining between them. CDR1 is DFQATT, CDR2 SNEGSKA, per germline (reference sequence). The CDR3 spans 14 residues. CDR3 region: CSASVRSEGPKAFF. CDR3 nucleotides: TGCAGTGCTAGTGTGCGATCAGAGGGCCCGAAAGCTTTCTTT.